A single sample is the source of the 25 T cell receptor beta chains below, sequenced in a study of cytomegalovirus exposure and HLA in healthy donors. The PCR made use of 60 Vbeta and 13 Jbeta primers. TCRdb keeps only in-frame clones here, not all; method: immunoSEQ multiplex PCR. The sample includes about 200,000 clones, around 84% of them seen just once. Source material: PBMCs. These receptors all stem from a woman aged 18-29 years in good health and CMV-seronegative.

The chain employs TRBV27 and TRBJ2-7; D possibly corresponds to TRBD2 (5 bases). The V end was cut by 6 bases, the J end by 4 bases, with 13 bases between. The CDR3 spans 13 residues. Germline loops: CDR1 MNHEY, CDR2 SMNVEV (reference sequence). The CDR3 coding sequence is TGTGCCAGCAGCACGGGAAGCTTGTACGAGCAGTACTTC. Amino acid sequence: CASSTGSLYEQYF.

The V gene is TRBV11-1, the J gene TRBJ2-1; 9 positions agree with TRBD2. CDR1 is SGHAT, CDR2 FQDESV, per germline (reference sequence). The V segment lost 2 bases and the J segment 6 bases; nucleotides outside the gene matches: 8. The CDR3 sequence is 16 residues long. This chain's CDR3 is CASSLPPGLAFNEQFF. Here the CDR3 DNA reads TGTGCCAGCAGCTTACCTCCGGGACTAGCTTTCAATGAGCAGTTCTTC.

The J gene is TRBJ2-2, the V gene TRBV4-2; possibly TRBD2 for D (6 bases). V lost 4 bases and J 7 bases, leaving 16 bases between the germline ends. Germline CDR1 and CDR2: LGHNA and YNFKEQ. CDR3 size: 15 residues. The CDR3 bases are TGTGCCAGCAGCCGGGGGGAGACTGTGGGCGGGGAGCTGTTTTTT. Protein product: CASSRGETVGGELFF.

This sequence joins TRBV7-9 and TRBJ1-6; 7 bases are a match to TRBD1. The CDR3 is 16 amino acids. V was clipped by 4 bases and J by 8 bases; unmatched bases: 11. CDR1 is SEHNR and CDR2 is FQNEAQ in the germline V gene (reference sequence). The CDR3: CASSSRDSAAYSPLHF. CDR3 nucleotides: TGTGCCAGCAGCTCCAGGGACAGTGCAGCTTATTCACCCCTCCACTTT.

The CDR3 loop is CASSYLGGYEQYF. The CDR3 DNA reads TGTGCCAGCAGTTACCTAGGGGGCTACGAGCAGTACTTC. The V and J genes are TRBV28 and TRBJ2-7; weak D call: TRBD1 (6 bases). V was cut by 4 bases and J by 3 bases, with 10 bases left in between. The CDR3 loop spans 13 amino acids. Germline CDR1 reads MDHEN; CDR2 reads SYDVKM.

The CDR3 loop is CASSPGDRGRSGNTIYF. CDR3 in DNA: TGCGCCAGCAGCCCTGGGGACAGGGGGCGTAGTGGAAACACCATATATTTT. The chain employs TRBV5-1 and TRBJ1-3; TRBD1 aligns across 12 bases. The ends lost 4 bases at V and 3 bases at J; junction bases unmatched: 8. The CDR3 contains 17 residues. CDR1 is SGHRS and CDR2 is YFSETQ in the germline V gene.

The J gene is TRBJ2-7, the V gene TRBV7-2, with TRBD1 matching 8 bases. The ends lost 0 bases at V and 6 bases at J; junction bases unmatched: 7. This CDR3 contains 15 residues. Germline CDR1 SGHTA, CDR2 FQGNSA. In DNA, the CDR3 is TGTGCCAGCAGCTTAGCACCGGACAGGGAGCGCGAGCAGTACTTC. Amino acid sequence: CASSLAPDREREQYF.

The chain employs TRBV18 and TRBJ2-7, with a possible D match to TRBD1 (6 bases). CDR1 and CDR2 from the germline V gene are KGHSH and LQKENI. The V end lost 1 base, the J end lost 2 bases, and 9 bases lay between the germline ends. This CDR3 has 14 amino acids. In nucleotides, the CDR3 is TGTGCCAGCTCACCACTGGGGGCCGCCTACGAGCAGTACTTC. Residues: CASSPLGAAYEQYF.

V usage is TRBV5-1 and J usage is TRBJ2-7; D perhaps matches TRBD2 (5 bases). The CDR3 has 13 residues. The germline V and J ends were trimmed by 6 bases and 2 bases, with 12 bases remaining between them. CDR1 is SGHRS and CDR2 is YFSETQ in the germline V gene. The chain's CDR3 is CASTLGAPYEQYF. The CDR3 nucleotides are TGCGCCAGCACCCTGGGAGCCCCCTACGAGCAGTACTTC.

This clone turned up a few times. The rearrangement uses TRBV30 and TRBJ2-7, with 11 bases matching TRBD2. Per germline, CDR1 GTSNPN and CDR2 SVGIG (reference sequence). CDR3 length: 13 amino acids. V dropped 5 bases and J dropped 12; count of bases not matched to a gene: 12. The CDR3 region has the DNA TGTGCCTGGGGGACTAGCGGCCAGGGAAGGCGGTACTTC. Amino acids: CAWGTSGQGRRYF.

This clone was observed once. The V gene is TRBV4-3, the J gene TRBJ2-7; TRBD1 aligns across 7 bases. The junction had 9 bases not matched to a gene; V was cut back by 2 bases and J by 5 bases. CDR1 LGHNA and CDR2 YSLEER come from the germline V gene. The CDR3 spans 15 residues. CDR3 sequence reads: CASSQKGGEGDEQYF. The CDR3 DNA reads TGCGCCAGCAGCCAAAAAGGGGGCGAAGGGGACGAGCAGTACTTC.

This chain connects TRBV19 to TRBJ2-1; perhaps TRBD1 as D (5 bases). The CDR3 contains 12 residues. Trimming took 1 base from V and 11 from J, leaving 9 bases between them. From germline, CDR1 is LNHDA and CDR2 SQIVND (reference sequence). The CDR3 loop reads CASSIGSGKQFF. DNA for the CDR3: TGTGCCAGTAGTATAGGTTCAGGGAAGCAGTTCTTC.

The genes are TRBV4-3 and TRBJ2-2; D is undetermined. The CDR3 consists of 15 residues. The germline gives CDR1 LGHNA, CDR2 YSLEER. V was trimmed by 0 bases and J by 6 bases, leaving 11 bases between them. The CDR3 DNA follows: TGCGCCAGCAGCCAAGATGAGGTAAACGCCGGGGAGCTGTTTTTT. The encoded protein is CASSQDEVNAGELFF.

The chain recombines TRBV6-4 with TRBJ2-5; TRBD1 matches at 8 bases. V was pared by 7 bases and J by 2 bases, with 9 bases of the junction left unmatched. The CDR3 loop spans 15 amino acids. From germline, CDR1 is MRHNA and CDR2 SNTAGT. The CDR3 protein is CASIRWGTGQETQYF. The CDR3 DNA is TGTGCCAGCATCAGATGGGGGACAGGTCAAGAGACCCAGTACTTC.

V and J are TRBV9 and TRBJ2-5; TRBD1 aligns across 7 bases. Germline CDR1 SGDLS, CDR2 YYNGEE. V shed 0 bases and J 4 bases; nucleotides not matched to a gene: 3. This CDR3 spans 14 amino acids. CDR3 in DNA: TGTGCCAGCAGCGTAGATACAGGGGCAGAGACCCAGTACTTC. It specifies CASSVDTGAETQYF. The variable domain in full, completed from reference TRBV9 and TRBJ2-5, reads DSGVTQTPKHLITATGQRVTLRCSPRSGDLSVYWYQQSLDQGLQFLIQYYNGEERAKGNILERFSAQQFPDLHSELNLSSLELGDSALYFCASSVDTGAETQYFGPGTRLLVL.

V is TRBV28 and J is TRBJ1-2; 9 bases fit TRBD1. V gave up 8 bases and J gave up 6 bases; unmatched junction bases: 10. Germline V gene data show CDR1 as MDHEN and CDR2 as SYDVKM. The CDR3 has 14 amino acids. The CDR3 sequence: CASRAGDRVHGYTF. CDR3 sequence (DNA): TGTGCCAGCCGAGCGGGGGACAGGGTTCATGGCTACACCTTC.

A few counts support this clone. V gene TRBV4-2 combines with J gene TRBJ2-7, with TRBD2 as a possible D gene (5 bases). Germline CDR1 reads LGHNA; CDR2 reads YNFKEQ. The CDR3 runs 15 residues. The V end was cut by 4 bases, the J end by 0 bases, with 13 bases between. The CDR3 region has the DNA TGTGCCAGCAGCCGCCAGAGCGGTACCTCCTACGAGCAGTACTTC. Amino acids: CASSRQSGTSYEQYF.

The chain combines TRBV19 with TRBJ1-6; D remains ambiguous. CDR1 LNHDA and CDR2 SQIVND come from the germline V gene (reference sequence). Trimming removed 3 bases at V and 2 bases at J, with 8 bases between. The CDR3 runs to 15 residues. The CDR3 protein is CASSIDTAYNSPLHF. The CDR3 region has the DNA TGTGCCAGTAGTATCGATACGGCCTATAATTCACCCCTCCACTTT.

The chain combines TRBV28 with TRBJ1-6; a possible D gene is TRBD1 (5 bases). The CDR3 length is 14 residues. With 2 bases removed from V and 5 bases from J, the gap between germline ends came to 7 bases. In germline, CDR1 is MDHEN, CDR2 SYDVKM. CDR3 residues: CASSLVGDNSPLHF. For the CDR3, the DNA is TGTGCCAGCAGTTTAGTAGGGGATAATTCACCCCTCCACTTT.

This sequence joins TRBV10-2 and TRBJ1-5; D unresolved. Deletions cut 3 bases from V and 12 bases from J, with 9 bases between. Germline lookup yields CDR1 WSHSY and CDR2 SAAADI. CDR3 size: 11 residues. Written as DNA, the CDR3 is TGCGCCAGCAGTGATCCCGGTTACCAGCATTTT. This encodes CASSDPGYQHF.

As for this clone: The junction departs from the called germline gene at one end, perhaps through a read error. The chain recombines TRBV4-1 with TRBJ1-1; D perhaps matches TRBD1 (5 bases). CDR1 MGHRA and CDR2 YSYEKL come from the germline V gene. The length of the CDR3 is 15 residues. The chain's CDR3 is CASTQRGGVNTEAFF. The CDR3 DNA sequence: TGCGCCAGCACCCAACGGGGGGGGGTGAACACTGAAGCTTTCTTT.

This sequence joins TRBV7-2 and TRBJ1-1; 8 bases align to TRBD1. The CDR3 totals 13 residues. The J segment lost 4 bases and the V segment lost 4 bases, leaving 2 bases of the junction unmatched. CDR1 is SGHTA, CDR2 FQGNSA, per germline. The CDR3 DNA is TGTGCCAGCAGCTCCCAGGGGGCCACTGAAGCTTTCTTT. Translated: CASSSQGATEAFF.

This rearrangement joins TRBV27 to TRBJ1-1; 12 positions agree with TRBD1. V was clipped by 5 bases and J by 3 bases; unmatched bases: 10. CDR3 size: 17 residues. Germline CDR1 MNHEY, CDR2 SMNVEV (reference sequence). The DNA for the CDR3 is TGTGCCAGCAGTATTACCGGGACAGGGGGCGGTGACACTGAAGCTTTCTTT. This encodes CASSITGTGGGDTEAFF.

The gene calls are TRBV15 and TRBJ2-1, with no clear D. This CDR3 has 12 residues. Per germline, CDR1 LNHNV and CDR2 YYDKDF (reference sequence). The V end lost 3 bases, the J end lost 5 bases, and 5 bases lay between the germline ends. The CDR3 is CATSRYHNEQFF. CDR3 nucleotide sequence: TGTGCCACCAGCAGGTATCACAATGAGCAGTTCTTC. Filled out from reference TRBV15 and TRBJ2-1, the complete variable domain reads DAMVIQNPRYQVTQFGKPVTLSCSQTLNHNVMYWYQQKSSQAPKLLFHYYDKDFNNEADTPDNFQSRRPNTSFCFLDIRSPGLGDTAMYLCATSRYHNEQFFGPGTRLTVL.

The chain uses TRBV6-4 and TRBJ2-5; D unresolved. Looked up from germline, CDR1 is MRHNA and CDR2 is SNTAGT. The CDR3 is 14 residues long. V lost 6 bases and J lost 2, with 13 bases in between. This CDR3 is CASSLNSEQETQYF. In DNA, the CDR3 is TGTGCCAGCAGCCTCAACAGTGAACAAGAGACCCAGTACTTC.